These 29 T cell receptor beta chains came from one sample sequenced in a study of blood T cell repertoires in COVID-19. Libraries were prepared by immunoSEQ multiplex PCR; TCRdb keeps only in-frame clonotypes and omits some of them. The repertoire has about 270,000 clones, 65% to 90% of them found once; the top ten carry about 14%. The sequenced material came from peripheral blood. The receptor set was obtained from a human donor in a cohort sampled during active COVID-19.

The chain joins TRBV6-5 to TRBJ1-2; no firm D call. This CDR3 spans 11 amino acids. Germline loops: CDR1 MNHEY, CDR2 SVGAGI. Trimming pared 7 bases from V and 8 bases from J, leaving 11 bases between. The CDR3 sequence: CASTLSRGYTF. The CDR3 coding sequence is TGTGCCAGCACCCTCAGCAGGGGCTACACCTTC.

The CDR3 region has the DNA TGTGCCAGCAGTCCTCACAGACCGAACACTGAAGCTTTCTTT. This gives the protein CASSPHRPNTEAFF. The chain couples TRBV27 to TRBJ1-1; D gene unclear. The V gene lost 5 bases and the J gene lost 1 base, with 11 bases spanning the gap. In germline, CDR1 is MNHEY, CDR2 SMNVEV (reference sequence). The CDR3 contains 14 residues.

The genes are TRBV19 and TRBJ2-1, with 10 bases aligning to TRBD2. This CDR3 is built from 14 residues. V shed 5 bases, J shed 6 bases, and the junction held 4 bases outside the gene matches. Germline loops: CDR1 LNHDA, CDR2 SQIVND (reference sequence). The CDR3 reads CASSVTSGTNEQFF. CDR3 in DNA: TGTGCCAGTAGTGTAACTAGCGGGACCAATGAGCAGTTCTTC.

The chain links TRBV27 to TRBJ1-4; 7 nucleotides agree with TRBD1. From germline, CDR1 is MNHEY and CDR2 SMNVEV (reference sequence). There are 16 residues in the CDR3. V was pared by 5 bases and J by 5 bases, with 11 bases of the junction left unmatched. CDR3 sequence reads: CASSLTGPGKNEKLFF. Written as DNA, the CDR3 is TGTGCCAGCAGTCTGACAGGGCCAGGGAAAAATGAAAAACTGTTTTTT.

The rearrangement links TRBV2 to TRBJ2-3, with 10 bases fitting TRBD2. V shed 11 bases, J shed 0 bases, and the junction held 8 bases outside the gene matches. CDR1 is SNHLY, CDR2 FYNNEI, per germline. This CDR3 region has 15 residues. The chain's CDR3 is CACELAGTSTDTQYF. The CDR3 nucleotides read TGTGCCTGCGAACTAGCGGGGACTAGCACAGATACGCAGTATTTT.

The chain links TRBV6-5 to TRBJ1-1; D unresolved. V lost 4 bases to trimming and J lost 0 bases, with 9 bases between them. The CDR3 runs 14 residues. The germline gives CDR1 MNHEY, CDR2 SVGAGI. CDR3 sequence: CASSSTVLNTEAFF. The CDR3 DNA is TGTGCCAGCAGTTCAACGGTCCTGAACACTGAAGCTTTCTTT.

The chain links TRBV5-6 to TRBJ1-2, with 9 bases matching TRBD1. CDR1 SGHDT and CDR2 YYEEEE come from the germline V gene. V was pared by 2 bases and J by 12 bases, with 5 bases of the junction left unmatched. This CDR3 comprises 12 residues. The CDR3 nucleotides read TGTGCCAGCAGCTTACCCGGGACAGGGAACACCTTC. Translating it yields CASSLPGTGNTF.

The rearrangement uses TRBV6-5 and TRBJ1-2, with 9 bases aligning to TRBD1. V was pared by 6 bases and J by 2 bases, with 4 bases of the junction left unmatched. In germline, CDR1 is MNHEY, CDR2 SVGAGI. The CDR3 is made up of 14 amino acids. The CDR3 region is CASSKQGANYGYTF. CDR3 DNA sequence: TGTGCCAGCAGCAAACAGGGGGCGAACTATGGCTACACCTTC.

V gene TRBV25-1 combines with J gene TRBJ2-1; tentative D call: TRBD1 (5 bases). The CDR3 is 17 amino acids. V was clipped by 8 bases and J by 5 bases, with 25 bases between them. Germline values: CDR1 MGHDK, CDR2 SYGVNS. CDR3 nucleotide sequence: TGTGCCAGCTCCTCCCTTAGTGGTAAGGGGTCGGACAATGAGCAGTTCTTC. Its translation is CASSSLSGKGSDNEQFF.

This chain connects TRBV18 to TRBJ2-7; D call uncertain. Germline CDR1 is KGHSH and CDR2 is LQKENI. The CDR3 runs to 12 residues. V was shortened by 3 bases and J by 6 bases, with 9 bases between the two germline ends. CDR3 residues: CASSPQLGEQYF. In DNA form, the CDR3 reads TGTGCCAGCTCACCCCAACTTGGCGAGCAGTACTTC.

The CDR3, as DNA: TGTGCCAGCAGCGGAGGGATGGGGACTGAAGCTTTCTTT. The encoded protein is CASSGGMGTEAFF. The rearrangement uses TRBV9 and TRBJ1-1; D is unclear. CDR1 is SGDLS and CDR2 is YYNGEE in the germline V gene. The CDR3 is made up of 13 amino acids. V was pared by 3 bases and J by 5 bases, with 11 bases between.

The J gene is TRBJ1-1, the V gene TRBV10-3, with D perhaps matching TRBD1 (5 bases). V was pared by 9 bases and J by 4 bases, with 12 bases between. The germline V gene encodes CDR1 ENHRY and CDR2 SYGVKD. The CDR3 runs 12 residues. For the CDR3, the DNA is TGTGCCATGGGAGGGGTGGGCACTGAAGCTTTCTTT. Amino acids: CAMGGVGTEAFF.

The genes are TRBV9 and TRBJ2-1; 7 bases fit TRBD2. After removal of 0 bases from V and 0 bases from J, the junction contained 6 bases not matched to a gene. The CDR3 runs to 17 residues. The germline CDR1 and CDR2 sequences are SGDLS and YYNGEE. The CDR3 reads CASSVDSGRTSYNEQFF. The CDR3 nucleotides are TGTGCCAGCAGCGTAGACTCCGGGAGGACCTCCTACAATGAGCAGTTCTTC.

Turning to this clone: At one boundary the junction diverges from the germline segment, which might be a read error. The V call is TRBV7-2, the J call TRBJ2-3, with a weak D call TRBD2 (5 bases). The CDR3 consists of 13 residues. Per germline, CDR1 SGHTA and CDR2 FQGNSA. Here the CDR3 reads CASSLALTDTQYF. The CDR3 nucleotides read TGTGCCAGCAGCCTAGCCCTGACAGATACGCAGTATTTT.

The V and J genes are TRBV6-2 or TRBV6-3 and TRBJ1-2, with D perhaps matching TRBD1 (5 bases). The CDR3 spans 16 residues. CDR1 and CDR2 from the germline V gene are MNHEY and SVGEGT. The V end lost 4 bases, the J end lost 0 bases, and 15 bases lay between the germline ends. DNA of the CDR3: TGTGCCAGCAGTTCGAACAGGCAGCGATCTAACTATGGCTACACCTTC. Residues: CASSSNRQRSNYGYTF.

V gene TRBV18 combines with J gene TRBJ2-6, with TRBD1 as a possible D gene (5 bases). The CDR3 extends over 19 amino acids. Trimming shortened V by 1 base and J by 0 bases, and 16 bases separated the two germline ends. The germline gives CDR1 KGHSH, CDR2 LQKENI. CDR3 bases: TGTGCCAGCTCACCACTGGGGCGGCAGGGATACTCTGGGGCCAACGTCCTGACTTTC. Translating it yields CASSPLGRQGYSGANVLTF.

The chain uses TRBV19 and TRBJ1-2; 8 nucleotides align to TRBD1. The CDR3 has 15 amino acids. The germline V gene encodes CDR1 LNHDA and CDR2 SQIVND (reference sequence). The V gene end was trimmed by 6 bases and the J gene end by 2 bases; junction bases not matched to a gene: 8. Written as DNA, the CDR3 is TGTGCCAGTAGCCGAGGGCAGGGGGCAAACTATGGCTACACCTTC. Encoded protein: CASSRGQGANYGYTF.

The rearrangement links TRBV3-1 (or the pseudogene TRBV3-2) to TRBJ2-2; no reliable D call. The CDR3 spans 13 residues. Trimming cost V 4 bases and J 4 bases, with 7 bases left between them. Germline V gene sequence: CDR1 LGHDT, CDR2 YNNKEL (reference sequence). In nucleotides, the CDR3 is TGTGCCAGCAGCCGTGTCCGCACCGGGGAGCTGTTTTTT. Protein: CASSRVRTGELFF.

The chain combines TRBV18 with TRBJ2-1, with TRBD1 matching over 9 bases. The CDR3 consists of 14 residues. V was clipped by 3 bases and J by 5 bases; unmatched bases: 2. CDR1 is KGHSH and CDR2 is LQKENI in the germline V gene. The CDR3 loop is CASSPRTGDNEQFF. Here the CDR3 DNA reads TGTGCCAGCTCACCCCGGACAGGGGACAATGAGCAGTTCTTC. The variable domain in full, completed from reference TRBV18 and TRBJ2-1, reads NAGVMQNPRHLVRRRGQEARLRCSPMKGHSHVYWYRQLPEEGLKFMVYLQKENIIDESGMPKERFSAEFPKEGPSILRIQQVVRGDSAAYFCASSPRTGDNEQFFGPGTRLTVL.

This sequence joins TRBV10-2 and TRBJ1-2; D unclear. The CDR3 runs 12 residues. The germline gives CDR1 WSHSY, CDR2 SAAADI. With 7 bases removed from V and 8 bases from J, the gap between germline ends came to 14 bases. CDR3 loop: CASTGPTSGYTF. CDR3 nucleotides: TGCGCCAGCACCGGGCCGACTAGCGGCTACACCTTC.

V is TRBV6-5 and J is TRBJ2-1; tentative D call: TRBD1 (6 bases). The CDR3 sequence is 13 residues long. The germline gives CDR1 MNHEY, CDR2 SVGAGI. The germline V and J ends were trimmed by 7 bases and 3 bases, with 10 bases remaining between them. The CDR3 region is CASTMTGYNEQFF. The CDR3 DNA reads TGTGCCAGCACCATGACAGGCTACAATGAGCAGTTCTTC.

CDR3 coding DNA: TGTGCCAGCAGCCGATATACAGGGGTGGAGCTGTTTTTT. Amino acids: CASSRYTGVELFF. The V gene is TRBV14, the J gene TRBJ2-2, with 7 nucleotides matching TRBD1. The CDR3 sequence is 13 residues long. Germline V gene sequence: CDR1 SGHDN, CDR2 FVKESK. Unmatched junction bases numbered 6, after V lost 4 bases and J lost 10 bases.

The rearrangement links TRBV11-2 to TRBJ1-3; TRBD1 might be the D (5 bases). Germline CDR1 is SGHAT and CDR2 is FQNNGV. The CDR3 loop spans 16 amino acids. V was pared by 5 bases and J by 0 bases, with 14 bases between. The CDR3 loop is CASSQTARRSGNTIYF. For the CDR3, the DNA is TGTGCCAGCAGCCAGACAGCCAGACGCTCTGGAAACACCATATATTTT. Full variable domain (remainder filled in from reference TRBV11-2 and TRBJ1-3): EAGVAQSPRYKIIEKRQSVAFWCNPISGHATLYWYQQILGQGPKLLIQFQNNGVVDDSQLPKDRFSAERLKGVDSTLKIQPAKLEDSAVYLCASSQTARRSGNTIYFGEGSWLTVV.

The gene calls are TRBV5-4 and TRBJ2-7, with D perhaps matching TRBD2 (5 bases). V lost 1 base, J lost 9 bases, and 11 bases lay in between. The CDR3 runs to 12 residues. Germline V lookup: CDR1 SGHNT, CDR2 YYREEE (reference sequence). The CDR3 spells CASSLNGMGQYF. CDR3 DNA sequence: TGTGCCAGCAGCTTGAACGGGATGGGGCAGTACTTC.

The chain uses TRBV29-1 and TRBJ1-6; TRBD1 aligns across 9 bases. The germline CDR1 and CDR2 sequences are SQVTM and ANQGSEA. Trimming removed 6 bases from V and 9 bases from J; junction bases left unmatched: 9. The CDR3 length is 14 residues. CDR3: CSVLDGTGSSPLHF. For the CDR3, the DNA is TGCAGCGTGTTAGACGGGACAGGGAGTTCACCCCTCCACTTT.

This chain connects TRBV18 to TRBJ2-3; TRBD2 is a possible D gene (6 bases). Trimming took off 6 bases at V and 7 bases at J, with 20 bases between the two ends. This CDR3 region has 15 residues. In germline, CDR1 is KGHSH, CDR2 LQKENI. In nucleotides, the CDR3 is TGTGCCAGCTCGCTTCCGGGGAGGAATTTTAATACGCAGTATTTT. Residues: CASSLPGRNFNTQYF.

The V gene is TRBV11-2, the J gene TRBJ2-1, with 8 bases matching TRBD2. V lost 9 bases to trimming and J lost 4 bases; unmatched junction nucleotides: 11. CDR1 is SGHAT and CDR2 is FQNNGV in the germline V gene. This CDR3 comprises 15 residues. This CDR3 reads CASRHTSGGYNEQFF. The CDR3 DNA reads as TGTGCCAGTCGACATACTAGCGGAGGATACAATGAGCAGTTCTTC.

The gene calls are TRBV7-9 and TRBJ1-1; a possible D gene is TRBD1 (5 bases). The CDR3 contains 14 residues. V lost 2 bases and J 4 bases, leaving 11 bases between the germline ends. The germline CDR1 and CDR2 sequences are SEHNR and FQNEAQ (reference sequence). The CDR3 coding sequence is TGTGCCAGCAGCTTATGGGGGGGAATCACTGAAGCTTTCTTT. Translating it yields CASSLWGGITEAFF.

This chain connects TRBV13 to TRBJ2-3, with D tentatively TRBD2 (6 bases). Looked up from germline, CDR1 is PRHDT and CDR2 is FYEKMQ (reference sequence). V shed 1 base and J shed 4 bases, with 15 bases lying between them. CDR3 size: 16 residues. The DNA of the CDR3 is TGTGCCAGCAGCTTAGCTACCGGGAGCAAGGCAGATACGCAGTATTTT. This sequence encodes CASSLATGSKADTQYF.